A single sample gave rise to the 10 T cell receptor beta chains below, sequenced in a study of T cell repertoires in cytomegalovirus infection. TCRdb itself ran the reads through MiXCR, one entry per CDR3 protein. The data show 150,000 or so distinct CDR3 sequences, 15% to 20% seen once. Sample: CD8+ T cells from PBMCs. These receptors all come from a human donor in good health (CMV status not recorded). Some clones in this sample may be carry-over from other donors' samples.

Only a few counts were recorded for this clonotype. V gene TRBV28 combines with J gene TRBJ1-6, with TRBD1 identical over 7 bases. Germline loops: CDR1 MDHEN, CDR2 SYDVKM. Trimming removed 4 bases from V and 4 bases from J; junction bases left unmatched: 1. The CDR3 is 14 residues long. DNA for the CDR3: TGTGCCAGCAGTTGGGACAGTTATAATTCACCCCTCCACTTT. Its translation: CASSWDSYNSPLHF.

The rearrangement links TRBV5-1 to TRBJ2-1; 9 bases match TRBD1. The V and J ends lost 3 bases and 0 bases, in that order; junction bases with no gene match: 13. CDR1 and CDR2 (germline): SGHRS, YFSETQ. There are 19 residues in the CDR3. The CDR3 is CASSWSGTGSPSSYNEQFF. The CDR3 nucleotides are TGCGCCAGCAGCTGGAGTGGGACAGGGTCCCCGAGCTCCTACAATGAGCAGTTCTTC.

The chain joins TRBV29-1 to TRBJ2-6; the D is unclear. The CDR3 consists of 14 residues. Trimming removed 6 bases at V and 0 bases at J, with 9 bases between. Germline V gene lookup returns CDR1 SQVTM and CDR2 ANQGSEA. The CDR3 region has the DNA TGCAGCGTAGTTCCGAACTCTGGGGCCAACGTCCTGACTTTC. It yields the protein CSVVPNSGANVLTF.

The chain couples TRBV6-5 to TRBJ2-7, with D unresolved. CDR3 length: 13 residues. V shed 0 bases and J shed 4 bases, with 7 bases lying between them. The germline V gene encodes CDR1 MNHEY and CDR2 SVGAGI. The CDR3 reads CASSYSSVYEQYF. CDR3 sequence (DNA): TGTGCCAGCAGTTACTCGAGTGTTTACGAGCAGTACTTC.

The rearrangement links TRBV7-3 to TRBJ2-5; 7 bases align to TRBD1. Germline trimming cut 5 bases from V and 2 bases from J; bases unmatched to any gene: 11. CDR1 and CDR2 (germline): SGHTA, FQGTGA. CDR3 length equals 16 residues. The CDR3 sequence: CASSRSGQLLQETQYF. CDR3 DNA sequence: TGTGCCAGCAGCCGTTCGGGACAGCTATTGCAAGAGACCCAGTACTTC.

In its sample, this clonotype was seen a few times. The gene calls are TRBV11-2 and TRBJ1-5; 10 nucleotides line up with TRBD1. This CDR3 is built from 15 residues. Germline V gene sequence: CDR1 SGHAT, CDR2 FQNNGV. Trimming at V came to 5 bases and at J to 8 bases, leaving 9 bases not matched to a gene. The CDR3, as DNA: TGTGCCAGCAGCCCCGGGACAGGGGCAAGCAAGCCCCAGCATTTT. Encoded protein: CASSPGTGASKPQHF.

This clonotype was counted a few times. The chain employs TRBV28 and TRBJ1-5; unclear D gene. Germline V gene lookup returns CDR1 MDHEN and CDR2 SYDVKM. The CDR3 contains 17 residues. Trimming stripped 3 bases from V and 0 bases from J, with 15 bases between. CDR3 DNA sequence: TGTGCCAGCAGTTTCACTAGGACGGAATATAGCAATCAGCCCCAGCATTTT. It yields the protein CASSFTRTEYSNQPQHF.

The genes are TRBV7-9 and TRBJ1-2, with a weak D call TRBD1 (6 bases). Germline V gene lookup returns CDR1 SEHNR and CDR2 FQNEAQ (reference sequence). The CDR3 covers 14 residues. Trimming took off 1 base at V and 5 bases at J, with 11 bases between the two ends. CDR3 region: CASSLGGGQYGYTF. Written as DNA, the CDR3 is TGTGCCAGCAGCTTAGGGGGCGGACAGTATGGCTACACCTTC.

The CDR3 DNA reads TGTGCCAGCAGCTTAGACAGGGACCTAGTGTTTTACGAGCAGTACTTC. This sequence encodes CASSLDRDLVFYEQYF. This rearrangement joins TRBV11-2 to TRBJ2-7; D possibly uses TRBD1 or TRBD2 (5 bases each). The V gene's germline CDR1 is SGHAT and CDR2 FQNNGV. The CDR3 has 16 residues. The V end lost 0 bases, the J end lost 4 bases, and 16 bases lay between the germline ends. The variable domain in full, completed from reference TRBV11-2 and TRBJ2-7, reads EAGVAQSPRYKIIEKRQSVAFWCNPISGHATLYWYQQILGQGPKLLIQFQNNGVVDDSQLPKDRFSAERLKGVDSTLKIQPAKLEDSAVYLCASSLDRDLVFYEQYFGPGTRLTVT.

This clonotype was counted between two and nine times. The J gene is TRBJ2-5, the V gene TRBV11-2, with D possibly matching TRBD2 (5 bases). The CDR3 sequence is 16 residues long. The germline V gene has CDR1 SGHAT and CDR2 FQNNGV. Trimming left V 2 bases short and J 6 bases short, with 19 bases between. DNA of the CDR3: TGTGCCAGCAGCTTACGACCGGGGATTTATGGGAAGACCCAGTACTTC. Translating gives CASSLRPGIYGKTQYF.